This T cell receptor (beta chain) was identified during a study of blood T cell repertoires in COVID-19 (dated by TCRdb to 2019 to 2021). Background on the whole study: Samples covering the acute and convalescent phases of COVID-19 were provided by collaborators in the United States, Italy and Spain. The prospective study material was composed of cDNA or gDNA derived from T cells, B-cell-depleted T cells, or PBMCs. Samples were obtained from the ongoing ImmuneRACE study (first 160 participants) and from 950 to 1,500 subjects provided by 6 global collaborators. The repertoires were released in a freely available public database meant as a resource for research on the immune response to SARS-CoV-2. Where HLA class I and class II types were available, the types were taken from metadata supplied by the sample provider, not from assay-based typing. Deeply sampled blood TCRbeta repertoires from subjects exposed to, actively infected with, or recovered from COVID-19 were included in the dataset. Sample metadata almost always included a de-identified subject ID, COVID-19 status, age in years and sex. The paper as a whole reports these results and caveats: Clinical and demographic metadata were provided uncurated, with the amount varying by source and participant.

The junction shows trimming of 0 bases on V and 8 bases on J, plus 19 bases between the germline ends. Taken from the germline V gene, the CDR1 and CDR2 loops are SGHDN and FVKESK. The CDR3 runs 16 residues from the cysteine to the phenylalanine. The DNA shown is the 48-base CDR3, in frame from base 1. This clone showed up just once. Its antigen remains undetermined. Base qualities are missing; no much larger clone stands one base away. In the prospective study, participants were about 18 to 95 years old, resided in about two dozen geographic areas of the United States, and were enrolled through a virtual design. Cohort assignment in the prospective study relied on participant-reported clinical history from a screening survey and a study questionnaire. ImmuneRACE Cohort 3 recovered participants were defined by two consecutive negative NP/OP PCR tests, healthcare professional clearance, or symptom resolution. In the prospective study, mobile phlebotomists collected whole blood, serum and a nasopharyngeal or oropharyngeal swab from each participant. Participants in the prospective study had the option to provide additional blood draws and questionnaires over a 2-month period. Before DNA extraction, blood samples from the prospective study were shipped at room temperature or frozen.

The immunoSEQ Assay, a bias-controlled multiplex PCR, was used to amplify TCRbeta CDR3 regions from genomic DNA. The paper's processing steps were these. Within the assay, amplification of reference gene primers was used to estimate how many nucleated cells each sample contained. To quantify the absolute abundance of each unique TCRbeta CDR3 rearrangement, sequence reads were collapsed and filtered. Productive Simpson clonality was computed per sample as the square root of Simpson's diversity index over productive rearrangements. Drawn from immuneACCESS, this table holds only the in-frame rearrangements with V and J called that TCRdb kept. Clones are partly lost; checked studies trace under half to an unresolved V gene and leave the rest unexplained. Clone size and the V and J calls come from that table; the DNA yielded D and trimming. In all, the sample holds 350,000 to 450,000 clones, and roughly 80% of those were seen once. The ten largest clones capture approximately 5% of the sample.

The chain employs TRBV14 and TRBJ1-2; TRBD1 might be the D gene, on 5 matching bases. The source of this sequence is a woman between 45 and 65 years old who had recovered from COVID-19. The material sequenced was PBMCs or T cells enriched from blood (not recorded which). For the CDR3, the sequence is CASSQERRREFGGYTF. The bases read TGTGCCAGCAGCCAAGAGCGGCGCAGGGAATTTGGAGGCTACACCTTC.